This entry concerns a single TCR beta chain. Its antigen target is currently unknown. Base qualities were left out, and no much larger clone turns up one base away. To demonstrate the VDJtools post-analysis software, TCR beta repertoires were profiled from the peripheral blood of about 14 young patients with multiple sclerosis. The patients with multiple sclerosis were children and adolescents between roughly 6 and 17 years of age. The entry originates in a study of post-analysis software for immune sequencing data (dated by TCRdb to the mid-2010s). In the study overall: Recorded disease courses included relapsing-remitting, secondary progressive and progressive-relapsing multiple sclerosis, with some patients lacking subtype annotation. A subset of samples was prepared in parallel using single-end sample barcoding, then pooled and co-amplified after Illumina adapter ligation. The patient repertoires were set against about eleven previously published healthy control repertoires from donors whose ages ranged from roughly 6 to 27 years. What the research found in general, with its limitations: About five TRBV segments, including TRBV5-6, TRBV5-1 and TRBV20-1, were significantly more frequent in patients than controls. The control group was slightly older than the multiple sclerosis patient group. Compared with controls, multiple sclerosis patients had significantly lower normalized Chao1 diversity, a finding suggesting substantial peripheral T-cell clonal expansion. Strong co-clustering of samples prepared in the same batch was shown by direct clustering with F measure, prompting a batch-effect correction.

Counted from cysteine to phenylalanine, this CDR3 has 15 amino acids. The kept DNA is CDR3 alone, 45 bases in frame from the first base. Trimming removed 5 bases from V and 15 bases from J; the gene matches leave 12 bases unexplained. CDR1 SGHTA and CDR2 FQGNSA were looked up in the germline V gene. The library relied on PCR. For sequencing, an Illumina HiSeq 2500 was employed. To reduce PCR and sequencing biases, unique molecular identifiers were built into the TCR beta cDNA libraries. Per 1 to 10 million input T cells, roughly 500,000 cDNA molecules were obtained, such that each molecule approximated one T cell. The same protocol used for the earlier healthy control dataset was applied to prepare and sequence the patient libraries. Samples belonging to the same batch were prepared together, multiplexed and sequenced on a shared HiSeq lane. As for the authors' bioinformatics: MIGEC handled the raw barcoded reads, throwing out single-read molecular identifier groups before consensus assembly and CDR3 extraction. VDJtools was used for post-analysis of the clonotype tables, with diversity normalized by down-sampling every dataset to the smallest sample size. Repertoire overlap clustering matched CDR3 amino acid but not nucleotide sequences to correct batch-related cross-sample contamination. TCRdb took the public reads, trimmed them with fastp at Q25, ran MiXCR for clone calling and kept in-frame beta chains. Duplicate CDR3 protein sequences are folded into a single record with the most common DNA and genes. The V and J calls come from TCRdb's annotation, not from the publication. For this sample there are 700,000 to 900,000 distinct CDR3 sequences; under 60% appear just once. The ten largest clones capture approximately 5% of the sample.

The receptor was isolated from a girl under 18 with multiple sclerosis. The chain is made from TRBV7-2 and TRBJ2-1, and TRBD2 aligns with 14 junction nucleotides. The specimen was blood. The CDR3 has the sequence CASSTRTGGTSGRFF. The bases are TGTGCCAGCAGCACCCGAACAGGGGGGACTAGCGGGAGGTTCTTC.